The next 30 T cell receptor beta chains were all read from a single sample in a study of chemoradiotherapy in HPV16-positive cancers. Produced via immunoSEQ multiplex PCR; TCRdb's table is partial and in-frame only. This table holds 1,700 or so clones, approximately 90% found once. Specimen: tumor tissue, collected from a patient who underwent chemoradiotherapy. These receptors all come from a human donor with HPV-associated anogenital cancer.

The chain links TRBV9 to TRBJ1-1; 10 nucleotides match TRBD1. After removal of 3 bases from V and 5 bases from J, the junction contained 7 bases not matched to a gene. This CDR3 contains 15 residues. CDR1 SGDLS and CDR2 YYNGEE come from the germline V gene. CDR3 nucleotides: TGTGCCAGCAGCGCCCGACAGGGGGCAGGAACTGAAGCTTTCTTT. Amino acid sequence: CASSARQGAGTEAFF. Using reference TRBV9 and TRBJ1-1 for the parts outside the CDR3, the full variable domain is DSGVTQTPKHLITATGQRVTLRCSPRSGDLSVYWYQQSLDQGLQFLIQYYNGEERAKGNILERFSAQQFPDLHSELNLSSLELGDSALYFCASSARQGAGTEAFFGQGTRLTVV.

This clone occurred once. The chain has TRBV9 and TRBJ2-3, with D possibly being TRBD1 (6 bases). This CDR3 has 14 amino acids. V dropped 4 bases and J dropped 0 bases, with 9 bases sitting between them. Germline CDR1 reads SGDLS; CDR2 reads YYNGEE. CDR3 amino acids: CASSFGQSTDTQYF. CDR3 sequence (DNA): TGTGCCAGCAGCTTCGGACAGAGCACAGATACGCAGTATTTT. Combining the CDR3 with reference TRBV9 and TRBJ2-3 gives the whole variable domain DSGVTQTPKHLITATGQRVTLRCSPRSGDLSVYWYQQSLDQGLQFLIQYYNGEERAKGNILERFSAQQFPDLHSELNLSSLELGDSALYFCASSFGQSTDTQYFGPGTRLTVL.

This clone was found a few times. The V call is TRBV2, the J call TRBJ1-6; D ambiguous. V was trimmed by 1 base and J by 6 bases, leaving 13 bases between them. The CDR3 consists of 16 residues. Germline CDR1 is SNHLY and CDR2 is FYNNEI. The DNA of the CDR3 is TGTGCCAGCAGTGAAGAAGCCGAACGCACTAATTCACCCCTCCACTTT. Amino acid sequence: CASSEEAERTNSPLHF.

The chain carries TRBV6-6 and TRBJ1-2, with no clear D. Germline CDR1 is MNHNY and CDR2 is SVGAGI (reference sequence). V shed 4 bases and J shed 6 bases, with 6 bases lying between them. The CDR3 has 11 residues. The CDR3 spells CASSLGNGYTF. In DNA, the CDR3 is TGTGCCAGCAGTTTGGGGAATGGCTACACCTTC.

The rearrangement links TRBV7-2 to TRBJ2-7; 8 bases fit TRBD1. Germline loops: CDR1 SGHTA, CDR2 FQGNSA. The CDR3 is 16 amino acids. Unmatched junction bases numbered 7, after V lost 0 bases and J lost 3 bases. The CDR3 is CASSLASQGAGYEQYF. The CDR3 DNA sequence: TGTGCCAGCAGCTTAGCCTCTCAGGGGGCTGGCTACGAGCAGTACTTC.

The chain carries TRBV4-1 and TRBJ1-1; no reliable D call. Germline V lookup: CDR1 MGHRA, CDR2 YSYEKL. The CDR3 loop spans 15 amino acids. The ends were cut back, 3 bases at V and 0 bases at J, with 11 bases in the middle. The CDR3 here is CASSHGRYMNTEAFF. In DNA, the CDR3 is TGCGCCAGCAGCCATGGTAGGTACATGAACACTGAAGCTTTCTTT.

V and J are TRBV5-5 and TRBJ2-7, with unresolved D. The V end lost 1 base, the J end lost 1 base, and 9 bases lay between the germline ends. Germline CDR1 SGHKS, CDR2 YYEKEE (reference sequence). The CDR3 totals 14 residues. CDR3 nucleotides: TGTGCCAGCAGCTTGAGGCAGGAGTCCTACGAGCAGTACTTC. It translates to CASSLRQESYEQYF.

The chain uses TRBV5-1 and TRBJ2-1; TRBD1 might be the D (6 bases). Per the germline V gene, CDR1 is SGHRS and CDR2 is YFSETQ. Trimming shortened V by 6 bases and J by 5 bases, and 15 bases separated the two germline ends. CDR3 length: 14 amino acids. Here the CDR3 reads CASIRDTRDNEQFF. The CDR3 region has the DNA TGCGCCAGCATTCGGGACACACGCGACAATGAGCAGTTCTTC.

The chain links TRBV4-1 to TRBJ2-2, with D perhaps being TRBD1 or TRBD2 (5 bases each). The germline gives CDR1 MGHRA, CDR2 YSYEKL. CDR3 size: 17 residues. Between the trimmed V and J ends, which lost 5 bases and 8 bases, there was a span of 24 bases. Written as DNA, the CDR3 is TGCGCCAGCAGCGGAAATCAGAGGGACCGACCCGGAGGGGAGCTGTTTTTT. Translating it yields CASSGNQRDRPGGELFF.

This chain links TRBV4-1 with TRBJ2-5, with 8 nucleotides matching TRBD2. With the DNA end fitting TRBJ2-7 better, the J assignment may be wrong. Looked up from germline, CDR1 is MGHRA and CDR2 is YSYEKL. This CDR3 comprises 15 residues. The CDR3 coding sequence is TGCGCCAGCAGCCAGGGGACTAGACCTATGAGCGAGCAGTACTTC. As protein: CASSQGTRPMSEQYF.

This clone has a handful of counts. V is TRBV5-4 and J is TRBJ2-7; 9 bases line up with TRBD2. V gave up 0 bases and J gave up 7 bases; unmatched junction bases: 2. The CDR3 runs 13 residues. Looked up from germline, CDR1 is SGHNT and CDR2 is YYREEE (reference sequence). For the CDR3, the DNA is TGTGCCAGCAGCTTGGCAGCGGGGGGAGAGCAGTACTTC. Amino acids: CASSLAAGGEQYF. The complete variable domain, with remaining parts taken from reference TRBV5-4 and TRBJ2-7, reads ETGVTQSPTHLIKTRGQQVTLRCSSQSGHNTVSWYQQALGQGPQFIFQYYREEENGRGNFPPRFSGLQFPNYSSELNVNALELDDSALYLCASSLAAGGEQYFGPGTRLTVT.

The rearrangement joins TRBV18 to TRBJ1-6; TRBD1 matches at 10 bases. The CDR3 contains 20 residues. The germline gives CDR1 KGHSH, CDR2 LQKENI. Unmatched junction bases numbered 15, after V lost 0 bases and J lost 7 bases. The CDR3 nucleotides are TGTGCCAGCTCACCACCTAACCGGACAGGGGGACGTGTGGGCAATTCACCCCTCCACTTT. Translating it yields CASSPPNRTGGRVGNSPLHF.

The V call is TRBV9, the J call TRBJ2-2, with D perhaps TRBD1 (5 bases). V lost 4 bases and J 4 bases, leaving 11 bases between the germline ends. The CDR3 length is 14 residues. Germline V gene data show CDR1 as SGDLS and CDR2 as YYNGEE. The CDR3 is CASSTYRSTGELFF. Written as DNA, the CDR3 is TGTGCCAGCAGCACCTACAGGAGCACCGGGGAGCTGTTTTTT.

Note on this clone: At one end the junction does not follow the germline gene, possibly because of a read error. Other DNA sequences in this specimen translate into the identical CDR3. V and J are TRBV7-2 and TRBJ1-5; D remains unclear. Per germline, CDR1 SGHTA and CDR2 FQGNSA. This CDR3 is built from 14 residues. Here the CDR3 reads CASSRQVNNQPQHF. Written as DNA, the CDR3 is TGTGCCAGCTCCCGGCAGGTGAACAATCAGCCCCAACATTTT.

The chain links TRBV20-1 to TRBJ1-4; D remains ambiguous. The CDR3 is 11 residues long. Trimming shortened V by 4 bases and J by 8 bases, and 8 bases separated the two germline ends. Germline V gives CDR1 DFQATT, CDR2 SNEGSKA (reference sequence). The DNA of the CDR3 is TGCAGTGCTACTGTAGGGGAAAAACTGTTTTTT. The encoded protein is CSATVGEKLFF.

The gene calls are TRBV6-4 and TRBJ2-5; weak D call: TRBD2 (5 bases). This CDR3 is built from 14 residues. In germline, CDR1 is MRHNA, CDR2 SNTAGT. V was trimmed by 3 bases and J by 4 bases, leaving 12 bases between them. In DNA, the CDR3 is TGTGCCAGCAGTGAAGGGTCGGGGTCAGAGACCCAGTACTTC. Protein product: CASSEGSGSETQYF.

The chain employs TRBV9 and TRBJ2-5, with 12 bases that match TRBD2. The CDR3 has 16 residues. From germline, CDR1 is SGDLS and CDR2 YYNGEE. Germline trimming cut 4 bases from V and 5 bases from J; bases unmatched to any gene: 9. The CDR3, as DNA: TGTGCCAGCAGCCCTCGACTAGCGGGGGAGCGGGAGACCCAGTACTTC. Translation gives CASSPRLAGERETQYF.

The rearrangement joins TRBV5-1 to TRBJ1-1; perhaps TRBD1 as D (5 bases). This CDR3 comprises 14 residues. Trimming stripped 5 bases from V and 1 base from J, with 12 bases between. The germline V gene has CDR1 SGHRS and CDR2 YFSETQ. The CDR3: CASRGAQGNTEAFF. The CDR3 DNA reads TGCGCCAGCAGAGGGGCTCAGGGGAACACTGAAGCTTTCTTT.

The rearrangement uses TRBV20-1 and TRBJ1-3, with D unresolved. With 0 bases removed from V and 11 bases from J, the gap between germline ends came to 8 bases. This CDR3 comprises 11 residues. The germline gives CDR1 DFQATT, CDR2 SNEGSKA (reference sequence). The CDR3 DNA follows: TGCAGTGCTAGAGATGAAAGGCCCATATATTTT. The encoded protein is CSARDERPIYF.

V gene TRBV2 combines with J gene TRBJ2-7, with TRBD2 matching over 11 bases. CDR3 length: 15 amino acids. Germline loops: CDR1 SNHLY, CDR2 FYNNEI. Germline trimming cut 1 base from V and 2 bases from J; bases unmatched to any gene: 1. CDR3 amino acids: CASSEVAGGPYEQYF. The CDR3, as DNA: TGTGCCAGCAGTGAAGTAGCGGGGGGGCCCTACGAGCAGTACTTC.

This clone was found once. This rearrangement joins TRBV29-1 to TRBJ2-5; TRBD2 matches 12 bases. The CDR3 is 16 residues long. CDR1 SQVTM and CDR2 ANQGSEA come from the germline V gene. V lost 3 bases, J lost 5 bases, and 10 bases stayed unmatched. DNA of the CDR3: TGCAGCGTTGAGGGGCTAGCGGGGGGGCCTCGGGAGACCCAGTACTTC. Translating it yields CSVEGLAGGPRETQYF.

The gene calls are TRBV19 and TRBJ2-6; D ambiguous. The V gene lost 7 bases and the J gene lost 0 bases, with 13 bases spanning the gap. The CDR3 consists of 16 residues. Germline CDR1 reads LNHDA; CDR2 reads SQIVND (reference sequence). In DNA, the CDR3 is TGTGCCAGTACATTAGGACGGACCTCTGGGGCCAACGTCCTGACTTTC. Translation: CASTLGRTSGANVLTF.

The chain carries TRBV5-5 and TRBJ1-1; 7 nucleotides line up with TRBD1. Germline V gives CDR1 SGHKS, CDR2 YYEKEE (reference sequence). The V gene end was trimmed by 1 base and the J gene end by 3 bases; junction bases not matched to a gene: 0. The CDR3 loop spans 13 amino acids. DNA of the CDR3: TGTGCCAGCAGCTTGACAGGGGACACTGAAGCTTTCTTT. Translating it yields CASSLTGDTEAFF.

V usage is TRBV19 and J usage is TRBJ1-3, with 9 positions matching TRBD1. The CDR3 sequence is 15 residues long. The junction had 4 bases not matched to a gene; V was cut back by 6 bases and J by 1 base. Germline values: CDR1 LNHDA, CDR2 SQIVND (reference sequence). The CDR3 nucleotides are TGTGCCAGTAGCACAGGGGGCGAATCTGGAAACACCATATATTTT. Amino acid sequence: CASSTGGESGNTIYF.

The chain employs TRBV7-2 and TRBJ2-2, with a weak D call TRBD1 (6 bases). This CDR3 region has 15 residues. The germline V gene has CDR1 SGHTA and CDR2 FQGNSA. V lost 2 bases and J 3 bases, leaving 10 bases between the germline ends. The CDR3 sequence: CASSLSGADTGELFF. CDR3 DNA: TGTGCCAGCAGCTTATCAGGGGCGGACACCGGGGAGCTGTTTTTT.

A single count supports this clone. This rearrangement joins TRBV6-6 to TRBJ1-1; D gene ambiguous. The V end lost 2 bases, the J end lost 1 base, and 5 bases lay between the germline ends. This CDR3 is built from 13 residues. Germline CDR1 MNHNY, CDR2 SVGAGI (reference sequence). This CDR3 reads CASSYGKNTEAFF. The CDR3 nucleotides read TGTGCCAGCAGTTACGGCAAGAACACTGAAGCTTTCTTT.

CDR3 sequence: CASSDGRHGSYNEQFF. CDR3 coding DNA: TGTGCCAGCAGTGATGGAAGACACGGCTCCTACAATGAGCAGTTCTTC. The rearrangement uses TRBV6-1 and TRBJ2-1; D is ambiguous. The length of the CDR3 is 16 residues. Germline values: CDR1 MNHNS, CDR2 SASEGT. The ends were cut back, 3 bases at V and 0 bases at J, with 12 bases in the middle.

This chain uses TRBV30 with TRBJ1-6; 7 bases agree with TRBD1. V lost 1 base to trimming and J lost 7 bases; unmatched junction nucleotides: 7. Germline assignment: CDR1 GTSNPN and CDR2 SVGIG (reference sequence). This CDR3 spans 15 amino acids. The CDR3 DNA is TGTGCCTGGAGTGAAATACAGGGGAACAATTCACCCCTCCACTTT. Its translation is CAWSEIQGNNSPLHF.

The chain carries TRBV5-1 and TRBJ2-1; tentatively, D is TRBD1 (6 bases). V dropped 3 bases and J dropped 6 bases, with 16 bases sitting between them. Germline V gives CDR1 SGHRS, CDR2 YFSETQ. This CDR3 contains 15 residues. In DNA form, the CDR3 reads TGCGCCAGCAGCTGGGGGCCCCGAGGGGGCAATGAGCAGTTCTTC. Its translation: CASSWGPRGGNEQFF.

This clone is a singleton in its sample. This chain connects TRBV7-9 to TRBJ1-3; 9 bases map to TRBD1. The V gene's germline CDR1 is SEHNR and CDR2 FQNEAQ (reference sequence). CDR3 length: 14 residues. The V segment lost 3 bases and the J segment 5 bases; nucleotides outside the gene matches: 2. As DNA, the CDR3 is TGTGCCAGCAGCTTCGGACAGGGGAGAAACACCATATATTTT. Protein sequence: CASSFGQGRNTIYF.